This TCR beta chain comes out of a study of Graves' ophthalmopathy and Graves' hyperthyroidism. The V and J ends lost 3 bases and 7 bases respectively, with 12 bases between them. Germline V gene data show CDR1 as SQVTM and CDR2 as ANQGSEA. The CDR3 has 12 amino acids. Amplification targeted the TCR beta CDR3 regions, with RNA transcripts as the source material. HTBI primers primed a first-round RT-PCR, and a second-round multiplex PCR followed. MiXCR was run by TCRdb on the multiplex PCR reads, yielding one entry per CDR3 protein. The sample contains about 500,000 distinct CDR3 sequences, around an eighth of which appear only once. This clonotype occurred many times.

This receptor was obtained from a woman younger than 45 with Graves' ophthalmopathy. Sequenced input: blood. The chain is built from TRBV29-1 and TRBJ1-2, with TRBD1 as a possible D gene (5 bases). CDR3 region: CSVEGGSLGYTF. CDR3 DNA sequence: TGCAGCGTTGAGGGGGGTAGTCTTGGCTACACCTTC.